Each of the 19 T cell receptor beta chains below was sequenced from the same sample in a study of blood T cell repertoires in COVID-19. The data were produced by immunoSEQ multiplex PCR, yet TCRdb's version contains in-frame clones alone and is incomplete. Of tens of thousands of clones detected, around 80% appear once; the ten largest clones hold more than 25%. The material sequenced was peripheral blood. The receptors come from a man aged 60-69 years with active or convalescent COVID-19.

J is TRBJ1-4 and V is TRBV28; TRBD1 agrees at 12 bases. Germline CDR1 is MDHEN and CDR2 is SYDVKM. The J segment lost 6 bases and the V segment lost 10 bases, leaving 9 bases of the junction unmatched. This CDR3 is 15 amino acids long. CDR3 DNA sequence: TGTGCCACCTCATCAGGGACAGGGGGCTATGAAAAACTGTTTTTT. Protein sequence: CATSSGTGGYEKLFF.

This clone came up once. The CDR3 reads CASSSTGNEQFF. In nucleotides, the CDR3 is TGTGCCAGCAGTTCTACAGGGAATGAGCAGTTCTTC. The chain recombines TRBV6-5 with TRBJ2-1; the D gene is possibly TRBD1 (6 bases). The germline V gene has CDR1 MNHEY and CDR2 SVGAGI. V lost 4 bases to trimming and J lost 7 bases, with 8 bases between them. The CDR3 is 12 amino acids.

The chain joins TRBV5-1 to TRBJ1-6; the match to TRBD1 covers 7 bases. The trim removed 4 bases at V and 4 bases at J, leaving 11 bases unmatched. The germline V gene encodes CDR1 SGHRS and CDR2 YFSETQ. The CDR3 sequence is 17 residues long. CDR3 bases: TGCGCCAGCAGCGCTTGGACAGGCACATCATATAATTCACCCCTCCACTTT. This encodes CASSAWTGTSYNSPLHF.

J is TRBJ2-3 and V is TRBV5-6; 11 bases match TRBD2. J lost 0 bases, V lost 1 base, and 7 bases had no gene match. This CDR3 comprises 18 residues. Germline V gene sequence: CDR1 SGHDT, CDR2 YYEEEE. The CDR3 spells CASSLLELAGASTDTQYF. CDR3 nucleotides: TGTGCCAGCAGCTTGTTGGAACTAGCGGGGGCTAGCACAGATACGCAGTATTTT.

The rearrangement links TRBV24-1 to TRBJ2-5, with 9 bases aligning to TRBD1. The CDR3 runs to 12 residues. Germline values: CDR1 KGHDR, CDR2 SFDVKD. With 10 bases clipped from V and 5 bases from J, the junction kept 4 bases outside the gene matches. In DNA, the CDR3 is TGTGCCACACAGGGGGCTCTTGAGACCCAGTACTTC. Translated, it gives CATQGALETQYF.

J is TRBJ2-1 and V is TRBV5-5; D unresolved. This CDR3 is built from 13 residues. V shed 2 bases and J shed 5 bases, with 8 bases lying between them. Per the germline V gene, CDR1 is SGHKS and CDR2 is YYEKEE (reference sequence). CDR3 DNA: TGTGCCAGCAGCTTAATATCCCACAATGAGCAGTTCTTC. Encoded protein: CASSLISHNEQFF.

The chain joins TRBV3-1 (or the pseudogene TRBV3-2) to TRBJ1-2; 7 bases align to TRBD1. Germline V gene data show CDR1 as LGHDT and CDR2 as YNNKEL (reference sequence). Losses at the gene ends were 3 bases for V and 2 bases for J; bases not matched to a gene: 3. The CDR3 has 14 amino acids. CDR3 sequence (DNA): TGTGCCAGCAGCCAGGGACAGAGCAACTATGGCTACACCTTC. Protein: CASSQGQSNYGYTF.

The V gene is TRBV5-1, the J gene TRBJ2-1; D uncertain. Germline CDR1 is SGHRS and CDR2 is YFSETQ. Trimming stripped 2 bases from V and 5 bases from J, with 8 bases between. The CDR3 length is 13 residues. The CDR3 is CASSFSSNNEQFF. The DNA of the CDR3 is TGCGCCAGCAGCTTCAGTTCGAACAATGAGCAGTTCTTC.

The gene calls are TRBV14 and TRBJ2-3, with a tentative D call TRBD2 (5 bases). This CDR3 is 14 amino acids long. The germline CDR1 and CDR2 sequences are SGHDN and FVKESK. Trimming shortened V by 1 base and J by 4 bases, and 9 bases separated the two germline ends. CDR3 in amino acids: CASSQVGGPDTQYF. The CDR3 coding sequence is TGTGCCAGCAGCCAAGTAGGAGGCCCAGATACGCAGTATTTT.

CDR3 residues: CASSLGSGMGGNTIYF. Here the CDR3 DNA reads TGCGCCAGCAGCTTGGGCTCGGGGATGGGAGGAAACACCATATATTTT. The chain links TRBV5-1 to TRBJ1-3; D call uncertain. The CDR3 consists of 16 residues. The V end was cut by 0 bases, the J end by 4 bases, with 14 bases between. The germline V gene has CDR1 SGHRS and CDR2 YFSETQ.

The CDR3 sequence is CASSYIRYTGDQETQYF. CDR3 nucleotides: TGTGCCAGCAGTTACATCCGGTATACAGGCGATCAAGAGACCCAGTACTTC. The chain joins TRBV6-9 to TRBJ2-5; TRBD1 is a possible D gene (5 bases). V gave up 3 bases and J gave up 2 bases, with 19 bases separating them. Germline lookup yields CDR1 MNHGY and CDR2 SVAAGI. CDR3 size: 17 residues.

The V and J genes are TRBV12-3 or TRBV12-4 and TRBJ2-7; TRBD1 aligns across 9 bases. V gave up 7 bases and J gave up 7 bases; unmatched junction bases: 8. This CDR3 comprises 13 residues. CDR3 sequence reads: CASTLQGAREQYF. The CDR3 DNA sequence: TGTGCCAGCACCCTACAGGGGGCGCGTGAGCAGTACTTC.

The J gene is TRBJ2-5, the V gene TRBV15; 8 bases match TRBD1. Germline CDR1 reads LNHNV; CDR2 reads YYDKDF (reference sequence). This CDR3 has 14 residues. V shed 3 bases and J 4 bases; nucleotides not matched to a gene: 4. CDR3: CATSRTGELETQYF. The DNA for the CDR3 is TGTGCCACCAGCAGGACAGGGGAGCTAGAGACCCAGTACTTC. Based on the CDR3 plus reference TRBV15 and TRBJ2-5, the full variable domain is DAMVIQNPRYQVTQFGKPVTLSCSQTLNHNVMYWYQQKSSQAPKLLFHYYDKDFNNEADTPDNFQSRRPNTSFCFLDIRSPGLGDTAMYLCATSRTGELETQYFGPGTRLLVL.

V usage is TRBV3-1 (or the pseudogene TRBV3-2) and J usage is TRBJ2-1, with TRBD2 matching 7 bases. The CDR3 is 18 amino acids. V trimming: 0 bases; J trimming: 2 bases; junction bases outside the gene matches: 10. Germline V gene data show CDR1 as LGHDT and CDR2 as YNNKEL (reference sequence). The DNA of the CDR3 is TGTGCCAGCAGCCAAGATCATCAGTCTAGCGGTACCTACAATGAGCAGTTCTTC. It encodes CASSQDHQSSGTYNEQFF.

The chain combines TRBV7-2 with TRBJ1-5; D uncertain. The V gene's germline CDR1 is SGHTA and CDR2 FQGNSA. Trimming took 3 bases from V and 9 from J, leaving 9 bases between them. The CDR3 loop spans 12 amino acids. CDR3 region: CASSFGLGPQHF. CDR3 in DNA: TGTGCCAGCAGCTTTGGACTAGGGCCCCAGCATTTT.

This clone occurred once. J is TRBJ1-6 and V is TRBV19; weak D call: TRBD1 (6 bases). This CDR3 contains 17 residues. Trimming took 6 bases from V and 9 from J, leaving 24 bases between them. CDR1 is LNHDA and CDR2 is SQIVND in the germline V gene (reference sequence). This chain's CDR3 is CASRGRDTSPGFSPLHF. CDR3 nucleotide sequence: TGTGCCAGTAGGGGCAGGGACACTTCTCCTGGATTTTCACCCCTCCACTTT.

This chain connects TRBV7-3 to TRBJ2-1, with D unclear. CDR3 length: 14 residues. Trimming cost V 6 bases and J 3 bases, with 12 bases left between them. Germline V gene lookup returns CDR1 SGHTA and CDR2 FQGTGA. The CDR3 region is CASSQNPDYNEQFF. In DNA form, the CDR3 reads TGTGCCAGCAGTCAAAACCCAGACTACAATGAGCAGTTCTTC.

The CDR3 DNA reads TGTGCCACCAGCGAGGGTTCGAACACCGGGGAGCTGTTTTTT. Translated: CATSEGSNTGELFF. The gene calls are TRBV15 and TRBJ2-2; maybe TRBD2 (5 bases). CDR1 is LNHNV and CDR2 is YYDKDF in the germline V gene (reference sequence). V lost 5 bases and J lost 0, with 7 bases in between. This CDR3 region has 14 residues.

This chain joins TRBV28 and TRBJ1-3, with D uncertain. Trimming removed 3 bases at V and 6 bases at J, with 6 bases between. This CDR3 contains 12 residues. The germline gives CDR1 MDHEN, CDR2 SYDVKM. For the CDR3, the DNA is TGTGCCAGCAGTTTGGCGGAAAACACCATATATTTT. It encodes CASSLAENTIYF. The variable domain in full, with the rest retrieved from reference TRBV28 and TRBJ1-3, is DVKVTQSSRYLVKRTGEKVFLECVQDMDHENMFWYRQDPGLGLRLIYFSYDVKMKEKGDIPEGYSVSREKKERFSLILESASTNQTSMYLCASSLAENTIYFGEGSWLTVV.